The rows below give T cell receptor beta chains drawn from one sample of a study of PD-1 blockade in classical Hodgkin lymphoma. Repertoires were generated with immunoSEQ multiplex PCR, while TCRdb's copy carries only in-frame clones and drops some. There are tens of thousands of clones in the sample; roughly 93% occur only once, and about 2.6% lies in the top ten. Sequencing was carried out using peripheral blood mononuclear cells (PBMCs). These TCRs come from a human donor with classical Hodgkin lymphoma. The CDR3 runs from the conserved cysteine through the conserved F or W. A D gene is named only where the DNA matches it firmly. A clone size is listed for some rows: how often the clone was seen (once, few, many), or a class if it is expanded.

d_call,clone_size,j_call,v_call,cdr3_length,cdr3_nt,cdr3_aa
-,-,TRBJ2-6,TRBV9,16,TGTGCCAGCAGCCCCGGACATAGCACTGGGGCCAACGTCCTGACTTTC,CASSPGHSTGANVLTF
-,-,TRBJ2-7,TRBV7-9,12,TGTGCCAGCAGTTCCGAGATCTACGAGCAGTACTTC,CASSSEIYEQYF
-,-,TRBJ1-2,TRBV28,13,TGTGCCAGCAGGAAAGGGTTTAACTATGGCTACACCTTC,CASRKGFNYGYTF
-,-,TRBJ2-6,TRBV7-9,17,TGTGCCAGCAGCCGTCGAGAGAGAATCTCTGGGGCCAACGTCCTGACTTTC,CASSRRERISGANVLTF
TRBD1,once,TRBJ1-6,TRBV4-1,16,TGCGCCAGCAGCCCTACCACGACAGGGGCTTATTCACCCCTCCACTTT,CASSPTTTGAYSPLHF
TRBD1,few,TRBJ2-5,TRBV5-1,16,TGCGCCAGCAGCTTAAGGTTAACAGGGGGTATGCAGACCCAGTACTTC,CASSLRLTGGMQTQYF
-,-,TRBJ2-3,TRBV7-9,15,TGTGCCAGCAGCTTAGCCGGCAGAACCACAGATACGCAGTATTTT,CASSLAGRTTDTQYF
-,-,TRBJ1-5,TRBV5-1,17,TGCGCCAGCAGCTTGGTTCCGATGGGAGCTAGCAATCAGCCCCAGCATTTT,CASSLVPMGASNQPQHF
TRBD2,once,TRBJ2-7,TRBV6-5,13,TGTGCCAGCAGTCGGACTAGTTCCTACGAGCAGTACTTC,CASSRTSSYEQYF
-,-,TRBJ1-2,TRBV7-3,13,TGTGCCAGCAGCTTAATCCGAGGGCCGGACCTTTCCTTC,CASSLIRGPDLSF
-,-,TRBJ1-1,TRBV18,15,TGTGCCAGCTCCCCCCGACAAAGGCAGGACACTGAAGCTTTCTTT,CASSPRQRQDTEAFF